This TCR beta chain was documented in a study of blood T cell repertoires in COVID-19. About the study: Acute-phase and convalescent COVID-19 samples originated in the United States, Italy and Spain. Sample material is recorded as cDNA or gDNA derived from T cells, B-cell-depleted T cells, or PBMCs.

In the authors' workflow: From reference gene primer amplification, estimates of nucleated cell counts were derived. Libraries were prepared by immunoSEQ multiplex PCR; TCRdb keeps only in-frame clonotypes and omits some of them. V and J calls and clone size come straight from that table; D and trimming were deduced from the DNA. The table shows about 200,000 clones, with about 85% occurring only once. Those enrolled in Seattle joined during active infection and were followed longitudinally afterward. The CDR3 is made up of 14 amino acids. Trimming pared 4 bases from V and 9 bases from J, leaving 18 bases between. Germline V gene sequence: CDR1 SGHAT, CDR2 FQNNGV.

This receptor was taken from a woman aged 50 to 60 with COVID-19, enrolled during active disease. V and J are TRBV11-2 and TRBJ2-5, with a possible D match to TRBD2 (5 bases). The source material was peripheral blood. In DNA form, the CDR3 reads TGTGCCAGCAGCTCCTTCCCTTTTGCCGGGGCCCAGTACTTC. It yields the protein CASSSFPFAGAQYF.